One and the same sample provided the 3 T cell receptor beta chains below, sequenced in a study of shared T cell receptors in the human thymus. Method: immunoSEQ multiplex PCR; TCRdb's copy keeps in-frame clones and lacks some. The sample lists about 400,000 clones; 95% were seen once. The material sequenced was thymocytes. These receptors originate from a human donor.

This chain's CDR3 is CASSQRTGGSEQYF. DNA of the CDR3: TGTGCCAGCAGCCAAAGGACAGGGGGTAGCGAGCAGTACTTC. The rearrangement uses TRBV6-5 and TRBJ2-7; 10 positions match TRBD1. V was pared by 6 bases and J by 6 bases, with 8 bases of the junction left unmatched. CDR3 length: 14 residues. Germline V CDR1 and CDR2: MNHEY, SVGAGI.

CDR3 sequence: CASSFLGSNSNQPQHF. The CDR3 nucleotides read TGTGCCAGCAGTTTCCTAGGGAGCAATAGCAATCAGCCCCAGCATTTT. V usage is TRBV28 and J usage is TRBJ1-5; unclear D gene. The germline CDR1 and CDR2 sequences are MDHEN and SYDVKM. The CDR3 has 16 amino acids. The V and J ends lost 3 bases and 0 bases respectively, with 12 bases between them.

The V and J genes are TRBV6-5 and TRBJ1-5; D gene unclear. CDR3 length: 14 residues. CDR1 MNHEY and CDR2 SVGAGI come from the germline V gene. V was shortened by 6 bases and J by 0 bases, with 9 bases between the two germline ends. The CDR3 region is CASRTLNSNQPQHF. Here the CDR3 DNA reads TGTGCCAGCAGAACGTTAAATAGCAATCAGCCCCAGCATTTT.